One and the same sample provided the 21 T cell receptor beta chains below, sequenced in a study of beta chain features in type 1 diabetes. General study results and limits: The study found moderately but significantly shorter TCRB CDR3s in all four CD4+ subsets of Type 1 diabetes patients.

The whole isolated RNA underwent reverse transcription, so sequencing captured expressed TCRB transcripts. Measured with immunoSEQ multiplex PCR; TCRdb has only the in-frame clones, and not every one. This sample has roughly 150,000 clones, with about 8% found just once. What these receptors recognize is not known. The sample consisted of central memory CD4+ T cells from blood. These receptors were collected from a woman aged 35 to 49 with type 1 diabetes.

This clone was recorded a few times. The same CDR3 also results from other DNA sequences found in this sample. J is TRBJ2-1 and V is TRBV30, with 13 positions matching TRBD2. The CDR3 runs 15 residues. The germline V gene encodes CDR1 GTSNPN and CDR2 SVGIG (reference sequence). J was trimmed by 7 bases and V by 1 base; bases with no gene match: 4. CDR3 DNA: TGTGCCTGGAGTGCCACTAGCGGGAGGGGGAATGAGCAGTTCTTC. It specifies CAWSATSGRGNEQFF.

The rearrangement uses TRBV6-5 and TRBJ2-7; 7 nucleotides match TRBD1. CDR3 size: 12 residues. Unmatched junction bases numbered 11, after V lost 6 bases and J lost 12 bases. Germline V gene lookup returns CDR1 MNHEY and CDR2 SVGAGI. CDR3 region: CASRTLQGLAYF. CDR3 nucleotides: TGTGCCAGCAGGACCTTACAGGGGTTAGCGTACTTC.

To note about this clone: One junction end disagrees with the germline gene, perhaps due to a read error. The V and J genes are TRBV6-1 and TRBJ1-1; D unclear. This CDR3 has 11 residues. Germline CDR1 is MNHNS and CDR2 is SASEGT. The CDR3 coding sequence is TGCCGAGGAGGGCAGAACACTGAAGCTTTCTTT. Translating gives CRGGQNTEAFF.

The V gene is TRBV19, the J gene TRBJ2-7; D perhaps matches TRBD2 (5 bases). There are 13 residues in the CDR3. Germline V gives CDR1 LNHDA, CDR2 SQIVND (reference sequence). V was trimmed by 4 bases and J by 6 bases, leaving 13 bases between them. The CDR3 protein is CASSNGGSSEQYF. DNA for the CDR3: TGTGCCAGTAGTAATGGAGGAAGCTCCGAGCAGTACTTC.

This clone was observed at least ten times. V usage is TRBV2 and J usage is TRBJ2-4, with D hard to call. Germline V gives CDR1 SNHLY, CDR2 FYNNEI. The ends were cut back, 2 bases at V and 0 bases at J, with 8 bases in the middle. CDR3 length: 15 residues. The chain's CDR3 is CASSENSPAKNIQYF. The CDR3 coding sequence is TGTGCCAGCAGTGAAAACAGTCCAGCCAAAAACATTCAGTACTTC.

About this clone itself: A read error may account for a junction end that differs from germline. This sample also contains other DNA sequences that code for the same CDR3. The rearrangement joins TRBV7-7 to TRBJ2-5; 9 bases agree with TRBD1. CDR3 length: 14 residues. From germline, CDR1 is SSHAT and CDR2 FNYEAQ (reference sequence). The CDR3 nucleotides read TGTGCTAGCAGCGCAGGGACAGGGCAAGAGACCCAGTACTTC. Protein: CASSAGTGQETQYF. Based on the CDR3 plus reference TRBV7-7 and TRBJ2-5, the full variable domain is GAGVSQSPRYKVTKRGQDVTLRCDPISSHATLYWYQQALGQGPEFLTYFNYEAQPDKSGLPSDRFSAERPEGSISTLTIQRTEQRDSAMYRCASSAGTGQETQYFGPGTRLLVL.

The V and J genes are TRBV7-9 and TRBJ2-3; TRBD1 matches 7 bases. Losses at the gene ends were 5 bases for V and 2 bases for J; bases not matched to a gene: 7. The germline V gene has CDR1 SEHNR and CDR2 FQNEAQ (reference sequence). This CDR3 is 15 amino acids long. As DNA, the CDR3 is TGTGCCAGCAGCCCAGGGGACAGATACACAGATACGCAGTATTTT. Encoded protein: CASSPGDRYTDTQYF.

This chain joins TRBV29-1 and TRBJ2-2; 12 bases agree with TRBD2. The V and J ends lost 8 bases and 5 bases, in that order; junction bases with no gene match: 3. This CDR3 comprises 13 residues. Germline lookup yields CDR1 SQVTM and CDR2 ANQGSEA. In nucleotides, the CDR3 is TGCAGCTCAACTAGCGGGAGGACCGGGGAGCTGTTTTTT. Its protein product is CSSTSGRTGELFF.

This clone was recorded a few times. The chain combines TRBV7-2 with TRBJ1-1, with D uncertain. This CDR3 contains 12 residues. CDR1 is SGHTA and CDR2 is FQGNSA in the germline V gene. Trimming left V 5 bases short and J 6 bases short, with 10 bases between. The CDR3 DNA reads as TGTGCCAGCAGCCACGGGAGCCCTGAAGCTTTCTTT. Protein product: CASSHGSPEAFF.

This clone came up a few times. This sample includes further DNA sequences coding for the same CDR3. This chain connects TRBV10-3 to TRBJ2-7, with 7 bases fitting TRBD2. Germline V gives CDR1 ENHRY, CDR2 SYGVKD. J was trimmed by 4 bases and V by 8 bases; bases with no gene match: 2. The CDR3 extends over 11 amino acids. Here the CDR3 reads CAIGGGYEQYF. CDR3 in DNA: TGTGCCATCGGGGGGGGTTACGAGCAGTACTTC.

The chain carries TRBV19 and TRBJ1-1; D gene uncertain. The CDR3 is 14 residues long. From germline, CDR1 is LNHDA and CDR2 SQIVND (reference sequence). V lost 5 bases, J lost 8 bases, and 18 bases lay in between. This CDR3 reads CASSPRPDGGEAFF. The CDR3 DNA follows: TGTGCCAGTAGTCCGAGACCGGACGGAGGAGAAGCTTTCTTT. Filled out from reference TRBV19 and TRBJ1-1, the complete variable domain reads DGGITQSPKYLFRKEGQNVTLSCEQNLNHDAMYWYRQDPGQGLRLIYYSQIVNDFQKGDIAEGYSVSREKKESFPLTVTSAQKNPTAFYLCASSPRPDGGEAFFGQGTRLTVV.

This clone was counted a few times. V gene TRBV29-1 combines with J gene TRBJ2-2; possibly TRBD1 for D (5 bases). The V gene lost 4 bases and the J gene lost 6 bases, with 12 bases spanning the gap. The CDR3 consists of 13 residues. In germline, CDR1 is SQVTM, CDR2 ANQGSEA. The CDR3: CSVAQGKAGELFF. DNA of the CDR3: TGCAGCGTTGCGCAGGGCAAAGCCGGGGAGCTGTTTTTT.

At least ten counts were recorded for this clone. The V gene is TRBV30, the J gene TRBJ1-2; D possibly corresponds to TRBD1 (5 bases). This CDR3 has 11 amino acids. Germline assignment: CDR1 GTSNPN and CDR2 SVGIG (reference sequence). The ends were cut back, 4 bases at V and 5 bases at J, with 8 bases in the middle. The CDR3 sequence is CAWTTAYGYTF. DNA for the CDR3: TGTGCCTGGACGACAGCTTATGGCTACACCTTC.

CDR3 residues: CASDRGENTGELFF. The CDR3 coding sequence is TGTGCCAGCGACAGGGGGGAGAACACCGGGGAGCTGTTTTTT. The chain carries TRBV9 and TRBJ2-2, with 9 bases aligning to TRBD1. This CDR3 spans 14 amino acids. Looked up from germline, CDR1 is SGDLS and CDR2 is YYNGEE. After removal of 7 bases from V and 1 base from J, the junction contained 2 bases not matched to a gene. Looking up the rest from reference TRBV9 and TRBJ2-2 gives the full variable domain: DSGVTQTPKHLITATGQRVTLRCSPRSGDLSVYWYQQSLDQGLQFLIQYYNGEERAKGNILERFSAQQFPDLHSELNLSSLELGDSALYFCASDRGENTGELFFGEGSRLTVL.

The CDR3 sequence is CASSLRQGRETQYF. CDR3 nucleotides: TGTGCCAGCAGCCTACGACAGGGGCGAGAGACCCAGTACTTC. This chain links TRBV4-2 with TRBJ2-5; 8 bases line up with TRBD1. Germline assignment: CDR1 LGHNA and CDR2 YNFKEQ. This CDR3 is built from 14 residues. Unmatched junction bases numbered 5, after V lost 4 bases and J lost 4 bases.

There are a few counts of this clone. The chain is built from TRBV30 and TRBJ2-3; 7 bases match TRBD1. V shed 4 bases and J 3 bases; nucleotides not matched to a gene: 4. Germline V lookup: CDR1 GTSNPN, CDR2 SVGIG (reference sequence). This CDR3 comprises 13 residues. CDR3 in DNA: TGTGCCTGGAACAGGGGCGCAACAGATACGCAGTATTTT. Translated, it gives CAWNRGATDTQYF.

This sequence joins TRBV7-2 and TRBJ2-4, with TRBD1 matching 7 bases. V was pared by 2 bases and J by 5 bases, with 9 bases of the junction left unmatched. Germline V gene lookup returns CDR1 SGHTA and CDR2 FQGNSA. This CDR3 contains 16 residues. The CDR3 is CASSLLSRTGQNIQYF. The DNA for the CDR3 is TGTGCCAGCAGCTTACTGTCCCGGACAGGCCAAAACATTCAGTACTTC.

This clone was seen more than once but under ten times. The chain joins TRBV7-2 to TRBJ2-5; maybe TRBD2 (6 bases). Germline V gives CDR1 SGHTA, CDR2 FQGNSA. Trimming removed 3 bases at V and 5 bases at J, with 19 bases between. The CDR3 has 16 amino acids. CDR3 coding DNA: TGTGCCAGCAGCTTTGGTTATCAAGGGGCGGGGGAGACCCAGTACTTC. Its translation: CASSFGYQGAGETQYF.

In this sample, this clone turned up many times. V and J are TRBV4-3 and TRBJ2-7, with 8 nucleotides matching TRBD1. This CDR3 has 15 amino acids. Germline V gene sequence: CDR1 LGHNA, CDR2 YSLEER. J lost 3 bases, V lost 2 bases, and 6 bases had no gene match. In DNA, the CDR3 is TGCGCCAGCAGCCAAAACCACAGGGGGGACTACGAGCAGTACTTC. Residues: CASSQNHRGDYEQYF.

This sequence joins TRBV2 and TRBJ2-2, with D perhaps matching TRBD1 (5 bases). Deletions cut 6 bases from V and 5 bases from J, with 16 bases between. Per germline, CDR1 SNHLY and CDR2 FYNNEI. This CDR3 is built from 15 residues. The CDR3 bases are TGTGCCAGCAGCCGATACATGACAGATACCGGGGAGCTGTTTTTT. Translation: CASSRYMTDTGELFF.

The rearrangement joins TRBV29-1 to TRBJ2-3; a weak D match, TRBD2 (5 bases). The V gene lost 4 bases and the J gene lost 5 bases, with 16 bases spanning the gap. The V gene's germline CDR1 is SQVTM and CDR2 ANQGSEA. There are 14 residues in the CDR3. CDR3 bases: TGCAGCGTTGTAAGGCGGGTCGAAAGAGATACGCAGTATTTT. Amino acids: CSVVRRVERDTQYF.